This entry describes one TCR beta chain. The antigen it recognizes is unknown. One base away there is no much larger clone; base qualities are not given. The protocol used for the library was the immunoSEQ multiplex PCR assay. For most patients, genomic DNA was isolated with the Qiagen DNeasy Blood and Tissue Kit and sent frozen to Adaptive Biotechnologies for TCR sequencing. For most patients, genomic DNA was subjected to high-throughput TCR-beta CDR3 sequencing by Adaptive Biotechnologies. The study's own analysis went as follows. Adaptive's ImmunoSEQ software was the source of the TCR sequencing data for roughly 19 patients, while a few other patients were processed with MiXCR and VDJtools. To correct CD4 versus CD8 sorting errors, any sequence found in both subsets at a frequency ratio below 5:1 was removed. CDR3 nucleotide sequences shared between donor and recipient were removed because their origin could not be assigned. At least 2-fold expansion over unstimulated cells and a minimum CFSE-low frequency of 0.002% (template counts) or 0.001% (read counts) were required for clones to be classified as alloreactive. Mappable clones were those detected in sequenced pre-transplant spleen, lymph node, or MLR CFSE-low populations of the donor or recipient. The cumulative frequency of alloreactive clones was calculated as a percentage of all sequences, weighted by copy number. TCRdb obtained this table from immuneACCESS and retained in-frame rearrangements with V and J assigned. These tables miss some clones; where compared with another copy, unresolved V genes account for less than half of the shortfall, and the remainder is unexplained. V and J calls plus clone size are reproduced from that table; the DNA served to infer D and trimming. In all, the sample holds over 100,000 clones, and about 92% of those were seen once. Of the sample, 0.9% to 1.5% falls within the top ten clones.

This sample is part of a study of graft-versus-host responses after intestinal transplantation (dated by TCRdb to the early 2020s). For the study in its entirety: The transplants that recipients received were multivisceral, liver-intestinal, or isolated intestinal. Every recipient was given anti-thymocyte globulin induction, then maintenance tacrolimus and steroids for around three years. Bulk TCR-beta CDR3 sequencing was used to track graft-versus-host and host-versus-graft alloreactive T cell clones in the graft, circulation and bone marrow after intestinal transplantation. Alloreactive clones were identified by sequencing pre-transplant mixed lymphocyte reaction products and comparing these products with unstimulated pre-transplant donor and recipient T cells. A cohort of about 26 intestinal transplant recipients, including one retransplant, was enrolled, and a few patients lacking pretransplant specimens were excluded. Donor T cell macrochimerism was defined as a peak of at least 4% donor T cells among recipient peripheral blood mononuclear cells. Samples from a few later patients were sequenced in-house on an Illumina MiSeq with MiXCR processing rather than by the commercial service. Findings and caveats that apply to the study as a whole: Patients with donor T cell macrochimerism had high GvH to HvG T cell clonal ratios in their allografts. Early after transplant, declines in HvG clones were associated with peak levels of circulating GvH clones. GvH clones turned up in recipient bone marrow, with some appearing earlier in ileal mucosa or blood, a pattern consistent with an intestinal mucosal origin. The conclusions were limited by the relatively low number and heterogeneity of the intestinal transplant patients.

Explained via the paper, the time point label denotes: cells obtained before transplantation from donor or recipient. CD3+CD4+ and CD3+CD8+ populations were FACS-sorted from unstimulated pre-transplant donor and recipient cells taken from spleen or lymph nodes. This sequence was found in a human donor who was the organ donor for an intestinal transplant. Sample: unstimulated CD8+ T cells sorted from spleen or lymph node cells, taken before transplant.

The CDR3 region reads CASSIGRVGNTEAFF. The DNA sequence is given as TGTGCCAGTAGCATTGGGAGGGTAGGGAACACTGAAGCTTTCTTT. Recombination linked TRBV19 to TRBJ1-1, with the identity of the D gene unclear. Trimming takes 6 bases from V and 1 base from J, and the germline ends sit 15 bases apart. The CDR3, from cysteine to phenylalanine, totals 15 residues. Only the CDR3 portion is preserved as DNA: 45 bases, with reading frame beginning at the first base. The CDR1 and CDR2 encoded by the germline V gene (reference sequence) are LNHDA and SQIVND.